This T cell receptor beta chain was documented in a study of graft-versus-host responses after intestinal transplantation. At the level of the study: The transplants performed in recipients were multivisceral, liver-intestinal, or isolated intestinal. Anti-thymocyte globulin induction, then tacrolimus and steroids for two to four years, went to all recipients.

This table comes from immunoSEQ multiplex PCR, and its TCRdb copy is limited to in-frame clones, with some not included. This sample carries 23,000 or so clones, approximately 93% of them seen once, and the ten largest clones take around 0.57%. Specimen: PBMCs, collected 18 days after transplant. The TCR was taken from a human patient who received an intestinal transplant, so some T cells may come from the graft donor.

CDR3 region: CASSPRPRTDYSNQPQHF. The CDR3 DNA reads TGTGCCAGTAGTCCTCGCCCCCGGACGGATTATAGCAATCAGCCCCAGCATTTT. The chain couples TRBV19 to TRBJ1-5; D gene unclear. The CDR3 is 18 residues long. CDR1 and CDR2 (germline): LNHDA, SQIVND (reference sequence). V shed 5 bases and J shed 0 bases, with 20 bases lying between them.